This T cell receptor beta chain was identified during a study of control samples from healthy donors and cancer patients. The protocol was immunoSEQ multiplex PCR, while the TCRdb copy is restricted to in-frame clones and leaves out a portion. The table lists around 76,000 clones, roughly nine tenths of them singletons, with over 8% in the top ten. V was pared by 3 bases and J by 2 bases, with 23 bases between. The CDR3 has 19 amino acids. The germline CDR1 and CDR2 sequences are LNHDA and SQIVND (reference sequence). Sequencing was performed on PBMCs. The receptor was isolated from a woman aged 45-65 years with colorectal cancer. This chain links TRBV19 with TRBJ1-5; tentatively, D is TRBD1 (6 bases). The CDR3 region is CASSMGVRDTRPGNQPQHF. In nucleotides, the CDR3 is TGTGCCAGTAGTATGGGGGTACGGGACACTAGGCCCGGCAATCAGCCCCAGCATTTT.